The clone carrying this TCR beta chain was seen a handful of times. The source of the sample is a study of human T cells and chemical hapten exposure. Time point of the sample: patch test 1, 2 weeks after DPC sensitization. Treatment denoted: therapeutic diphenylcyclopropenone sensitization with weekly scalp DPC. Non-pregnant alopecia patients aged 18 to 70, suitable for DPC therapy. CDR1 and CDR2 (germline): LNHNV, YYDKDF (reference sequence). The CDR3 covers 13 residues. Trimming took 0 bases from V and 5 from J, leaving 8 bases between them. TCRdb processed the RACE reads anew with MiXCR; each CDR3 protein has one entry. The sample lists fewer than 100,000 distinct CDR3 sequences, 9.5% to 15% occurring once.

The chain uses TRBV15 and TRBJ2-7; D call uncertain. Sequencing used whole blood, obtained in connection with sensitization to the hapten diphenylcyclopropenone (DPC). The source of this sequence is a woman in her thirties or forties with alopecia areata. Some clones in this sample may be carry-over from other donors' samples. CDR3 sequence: CATSRDRDHEQYF. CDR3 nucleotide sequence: TGTGCCACCAGCAGAGATAGGGATCACGAGCAGTACTTC.